Following are 23 T cell receptor beta chains from one sample sequenced in a study of STAT3 mutations in large granular lymphocyte leukemia. Points from the study as a whole: Every T-cell large granular lymphocyte leukemia patient had at least one immunodominant TCR beta clonotype.

Their antigen targets remain unknown. Some clones are missing from TCRdb's copy, which holds only in-frame ones; the method was immunoSEQ multiplex PCR. Here the sample spans around 240 clones, about 40% being singletons. Specimen: peripheral blood mononuclear cells. The receptors shown here come from a man aged 55 to 70 with T-cell large granular lymphocyte leukemia. Some clones in this sample may be carry-over from other donors' samples.

The J gene is TRBJ2-7, the V gene TRBV27; 11 bases are a match to TRBD2. CDR1 and CDR2 (germline): MNHEY, SMNVEV (reference sequence). V trimming: 3 bases; J trimming: 3 bases; junction bases outside the gene matches: 10. The CDR3 sequence is 17 residues long. The CDR3 bases are TGTGCCAGCAGTTTCTCAAAGGGACTAGCGGTTCACTACGAGCAGTACTTC. This sequence encodes CASSFSKGLAVHYEQYF.

This chain connects TRBV23-1 to TRBJ2-1, with D unresolved. TRBV23-1 is placed among ORFs of uncertain function. This CDR3 is built from 12 residues. Trimming took 7 bases from V and 5 from J, leaving 9 bases between them. CDR3 nucleotides: TGCGCCAGCAAGGACGGACACAATGAGCAGTTCTTC. It encodes CASKDGHNEQFF.

This clone ranks as large. The CDR3 reads CASSFSHGLAVRYEQYF. As DNA, the CDR3 is TGTGCCAGCAGTTTTAGTCACGGACTAGCGGTACGCTACGAGCAGTACTTC. This chain uses TRBV27 with TRBJ2-7, with TRBD2 matching 10 bases. Germline lookup yields CDR1 MNHEY and CDR2 SMNVEV (reference sequence). The J segment lost 3 bases and the V segment lost 3 bases, leaving 11 bases of the junction unmatched. The CDR3 sequence is 17 residues long.

The J gene is TRBJ2-2, the V gene TRBV18; D is unclear. There are 16 residues in the CDR3. CDR1 and CDR2 (germline): KGHSH, LQKENI. V was cut by 3 bases and J by 1 base, with 12 bases left in between. CDR3 sequence: CASSPEDAMNTGELFF. The CDR3 DNA reads as TGTGCCAGCTCACCCGAAGACGCTATGAACACCGGGGAGCTGTTTTTT.

The chain is built from TRBV25-1 and TRBJ1-5; the D is unclear. The length of the CDR3 is 13 residues. V lost 1 base and J lost 11, with 12 bases in between. Germline CDR1 reads MGHDK; CDR2 reads SYGVNS. The CDR3 reads CASSESAWVSQHF. The CDR3 DNA reads TGTGCCAGCAGTGAATCCGCTTGGGTTTCCCAGCATTTT.

This chain uses TRBV10-3 with TRBJ2-1; a weak D match, TRBD2 (5 bases). The CDR3 is 15 amino acids. Trimming took 3 bases from V and 5 from J, leaving 14 bases between them. Looked up from germline, CDR1 is ENHRY and CDR2 is SYGVKD. As DNA, the CDR3 is TGTGCCATCAGTGACTTCGACTACCAGAACAATGAGCAGTTCTTC. Protein sequence: CAISDFDYQNNEQFF.

V gene TRBV5-6 combines with J gene TRBJ2-7; 7 nucleotides align to TRBD2. Per the germline V gene, CDR1 is SGHDT and CDR2 is YYEEEE. CDR3 length: 15 amino acids. Trimming took 3 bases from V and 3 from J; bases not matched to a gene: 9. CDR3 sequence (DNA): TGTGCCAGCAGCTCGGGGCCGGGGGGTTTCTACGAGCAGTACTTC. It specifies CASSSGPGGFYEQYF.

This chain connects TRBV27 to TRBJ1-2, with TRBD1 as a possible D gene (5 bases). Per germline, CDR1 MNHEY and CDR2 SMNVEV (reference sequence). V was clipped by 4 bases and J by 8 bases, with 14 bases between them. The CDR3 is 13 amino acids. The CDR3 region has the DNA TGTGCCAGCAGTTCGGAGTTAGCAGGGGGCTACACCTTC. It yields the protein CASSSELAGGYTF.

This chain uses TRBV7-8 with TRBJ1-5; maybe TRBD1 (6 bases). CDR1 and CDR2 (germline): SGHVS, FQNEAQ. Trimming took 5 bases from V and 7 from J, leaving 12 bases between them. This CDR3 has 13 amino acids. CDR3 bases: TGTGCCAGCAGCCGCGGGGGCGAACAGCCCCAGCATTTT. Translated, it gives CASSRGGEQPQHF.

The rearrangement uses TRBV25-1 and TRBJ1-2; TRBD1 might be the D (5 bases). Trimming removed 6 bases at V and 8 bases at J, with 13 bases between. Germline V gene data show CDR1 as MGHDK and CDR2 as SYGVNS. The CDR3 is 12 amino acids. The CDR3 nucleotides are TGTGCCAGCAGAATATCTACAGGCGGCTACACCTTC. Translating gives CASRISTGGYTF.

The chain carries TRBV11-3 and TRBJ2-7, with D uncertain. Germline V gene sequence: CDR1 SGHNT, CDR2 YENEEA. The CDR3 is 11 amino acids. Trimming took off 5 bases at V and 0 bases at J, with 2 bases between the two ends. In DNA form, the CDR3 reads TGTGCCAGCAGCACCTCCTACGAGCAGTACTTC. This codes for CASSTSYEQYF. The full variable domain, in which reference TRBV11-3 and TRBJ2-7 provide the parts outside the CDR3, is EAGVVQSPRYKIIEKKQPVAFWCNPISGHNTLYWYLQNLGQGPELLIRYENEEAVDDSQLPKDRFSAERLKGVDSTLKIQPAELGDSAVYLCASSTSYEQYFGPGTRLTVT.

This clone has a handful of counts. The rearrangement links TRBV5-1 to TRBJ2-7; tentative D call: TRBD1 (5 bases). From germline, CDR1 is SGHRS and CDR2 YFSETQ. Trimming took off 0 bases at V and 1 base at J, with 14 bases between the two ends. There are 16 residues in the CDR3. The CDR3 DNA follows: TGCGCCAGCAGCTTGGTTTGGCAGGGTTCTTCCTACGAGCAGTACTTC. Translation gives CASSLVWQGSSYEQYF.

The J gene is TRBJ2-7, the V gene TRBV4-1; D is unclear. Germline-derived CDR1 and CDR2 are MGHRA and YSYEKL. The CDR3 contains 13 residues. V lost 0 bases, J lost 1 base, and 4 bases lay in between. The CDR3, as DNA: TGCGCCAGCAGCCAAGACAGGTCCTACGAGCAGTACTTC. This codes for CASSQDRSYEQYF.

The V and J genes are TRBV7-2 and TRBJ2-1, with D hard to call. This CDR3 comprises 12 residues. The V end lost 7 bases, the J end lost 7 bases, and 11 bases lay between the germline ends. Germline V lookup: CDR1 SGHTA, CDR2 FQGNSA. CDR3 nucleotide sequence: TGTGCCAGCACCCGTCGAATAAATGAGCAGTTCTTC. This encodes CASTRRINEQFF.

This clone is labeled as hyperexpanded (1% or more). The genes are TRBV11-2 and TRBJ2-7; 8 bases are shared with TRBD1. V trimming: 5 bases; J trimming: 6 bases; junction bases outside the gene matches: 9. This CDR3 has 14 residues. Per the germline V gene, CDR1 is SGHAT and CDR2 is FQNNGV. The CDR3 is CASSPWDRQSEQYF. The CDR3, as DNA: TGTGCCAGCAGCCCTTGGGACAGGCAATCCGAGCAGTACTTC.

The chain links TRBV6-5 to TRBJ1-2, with TRBD1 as a possible D gene (6 bases). Germline CDR1 is MNHEY and CDR2 is SVGAGI. Trimming removed 8 bases at V and 8 bases at J, with 12 bases between. CDR3 length: 11 residues. The CDR3, as DNA: TGTGCCAGCGCAAGGGGGGACGGCTACACCTTC. Residues: CASARGDGYTF.

This clone occurred a few times. This chain connects TRBV4-1 to TRBJ1-4; D gene ambiguous. Trimming took off 1 base at V and 5 bases at J, with 5 bases between the two ends. CDR1 is MGHRA and CDR2 is YSYEKL in the germline V gene. This CDR3 is 13 amino acids long. Here the CDR3 reads CASSQVGNEKLFF. CDR3 sequence (DNA): TGCGCCAGCAGCCAAGTTGGGAATGAAAAACTGTTTTTT.

The CDR3 region is CASSLASPAGPQHF. Written as DNA, the CDR3 is TGTGCCAGCAGCTTGGCCAGTCCGGCTGGTCCCCAGCATTTT. The chain is built from TRBV5-8 and TRBJ1-5; D call uncertain. The CDR3 consists of 14 residues. Germline V gene sequence: CDR1 SGHTS, CDR2 YDEGEE. Trimming took 0 bases from V and 10 from J, leaving 14 bases between them.

The rearrangement links TRBV30 to TRBJ2-5; possibly TRBD1 or TRBD2 for D (5 bases each). Germline CDR1 GTSNPN, CDR2 SVGIG (reference sequence). Trimming took 8 bases from V and 6 from J, leaving 16 bases between them. The CDR3 is made up of 12 amino acids. CDR3 nucleotide sequence: TGTGCCCGGACCGGGGCTTTACAGACCCAGTACTTC. Translated: CARTGALQTQYF.

The rearrangement joins TRBV7-9 to TRBJ2-3; 9 nucleotides agree with TRBD1. The CDR3 totals 15 residues. The ends lost 5 bases at V and 3 bases at J; junction bases unmatched: 6. Germline CDR1 reads SEHNR; CDR2 reads FQNEAQ (reference sequence). CDR3 residues: CASSPGQGLTDTQYF. The CDR3 DNA reads as TGTGCCAGCAGCCCAGGACAGGGGCTGACAGATACGCAGTATTTT.

The chain couples TRBV7-9 to TRBJ1-2, with TRBD1 identical over 8 bases. Germline values: CDR1 SEHNR, CDR2 FQNEAQ (reference sequence). The V segment lost 5 bases and the J segment 5 bases; nucleotides outside the gene matches: 13. This CDR3 is 16 amino acids long. The CDR3 nucleotides are TGTGCCAGCAGCCACCCTCTCGACAGGGGCTCTTATGGCTACACCTTC. It specifies CASSHPLDRGSYGYTF.

The chain joins TRBV30 to TRBJ1-4; 10 nucleotides line up with TRBD1. CDR3 size: 14 residues. Germline assignment: CDR1 GTSNPN and CDR2 SVGIG (reference sequence). The V segment lost 1 base and the J segment 8 bases; nucleotides outside the gene matches: 4. CDR3 loop: CAWSEGTGEEKLFF. The CDR3 coding sequence is TGTGCCTGGAGTGAAGGGACAGGGGAGGAAAAACTGTTTTTT.

The chain carries TRBV5-5 and TRBJ2-7; TRBD2 aligns across 9 bases. The CDR3 is 15 residues long. V trimming: 0 bases; J trimming: 3 bases; junction bases outside the gene matches: 4. Germline CDR1 SGHKS, CDR2 YYEKEE (reference sequence). The CDR3 DNA is TGTGCCAGCAGCTTGGGCGGTAGCGGGAGCTACGAGCAGTACTTC. As protein: CASSLGGSGSYEQYF.